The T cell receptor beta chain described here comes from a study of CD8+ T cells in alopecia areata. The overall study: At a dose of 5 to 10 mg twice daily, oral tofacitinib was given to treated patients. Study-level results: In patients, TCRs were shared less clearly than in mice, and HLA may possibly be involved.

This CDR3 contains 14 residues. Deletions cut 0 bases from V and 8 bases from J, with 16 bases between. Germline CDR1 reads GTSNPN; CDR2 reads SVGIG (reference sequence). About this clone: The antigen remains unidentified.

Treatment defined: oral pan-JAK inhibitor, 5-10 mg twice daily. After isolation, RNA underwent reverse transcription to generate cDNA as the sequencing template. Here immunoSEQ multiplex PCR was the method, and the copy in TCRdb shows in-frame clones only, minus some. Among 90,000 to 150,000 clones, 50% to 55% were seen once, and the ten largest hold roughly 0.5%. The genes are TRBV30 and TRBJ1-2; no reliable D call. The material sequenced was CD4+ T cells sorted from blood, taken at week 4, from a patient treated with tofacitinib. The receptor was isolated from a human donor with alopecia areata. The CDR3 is CAWSVRVGTRGYTF. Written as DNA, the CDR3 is TGTGCCTGGAGTGTACGTGTGGGCACGCGCGGCTACACCTTC.